Each of the 30 T cell receptor beta chains below was sequenced from the same sample in a study of blood T cell repertoires in COVID-19. Profiled with immunoSEQ multiplex PCR; TCRdb holds only in-frame clones, not every one. The table shows fewer than 130,000 clones, with 76% occurring only once. Sequences were obtained from peripheral blood. These receptors were collected from a woman aged 80 or older with acute or convalescent COVID-19.

The CDR3 loop is CASSPIPGDSGYTF. The CDR3 coding sequence is TGTGCCAGTTCTCCGATCCCAGGCGATTCAGGCTACACCTTC. The chain links TRBV19 to TRBJ1-2; D not certain. The length of the CDR3 is 14 residues. The V end was cut by 8 bases, the J end by 8 bases, with 21 bases between. The germline CDR1 and CDR2 sequences are LNHDA and SQIVND (reference sequence).

The CDR3: CASSVEGRDYNEQFF. Written as DNA, the CDR3 is TGTGCCAGCAGCGTAGAGGGCAGGGATTACAATGAGCAGTTCTTC. The chain carries TRBV9 and TRBJ2-1, with a weak D call TRBD1 (5 bases). The CDR3 has 15 amino acids. V was cut by 0 bases and J by 4 bases, with 11 bases left in between. Germline CDR1 is SGDLS and CDR2 is YYNGEE. Variable domain in full (rest from reference TRBV9 and TRBJ2-1): DSGVTQTPKHLITATGQRVTLRCSPRSGDLSVYWYQQSLDQGLQFLIQYYNGEERAKGNILERFSAQQFPDLHSELNLSSLELGDSALYFCASSVEGRDYNEQFFGPGTRLTVL.

The chain carries TRBV2 and TRBJ1-1, with D perhaps TRBD1 (6 bases). The CDR3 loop spans 20 amino acids. The germline V gene has CDR1 SNHLY and CDR2 FYNNEI. V lost 6 bases and J lost 3, with 32 bases in between. Here the CDR3 reads CASSLNQQQGLVLKDTEAFF. In nucleotides, the CDR3 is TGTGCCAGCAGCCTCAACCAACAACAGGGTTTAGTTCTTAAGGACACTGAAGCTTTCTTT.

This clone turned up a few times. V is TRBV19 and J is TRBJ1-2; 7 positions agree with TRBD1. V lost 4 bases, J lost 5 bases, and 4 bases stayed unmatched. Per germline, CDR1 LNHDA and CDR2 SQIVND (reference sequence). The CDR3 spans 13 residues. CDR3 region: CASSNNRGYGYTF. The CDR3 DNA reads as TGTGCCAGTAGTAATAACAGGGGTTATGGCTACACCTTC.

This chain connects TRBV12-3 or TRBV12-4 to TRBJ1-6; tentative D call: TRBD1 (5 bases). Between the trimmed V and J ends, which lost 4 bases and 10 bases, there was a span of 11 bases. This CDR3 is 13 amino acids long. CDR3 residues: CASSSREDSPLHF. CDR3 coding DNA: TGTGCCAGCAGTTCCAGGGAGGACTCACCCCTCCACTTT.

The V call is TRBV28, the J call TRBJ1-2, with D uncertain. The germline gives CDR1 MDHEN, CDR2 SYDVKM. This CDR3 is 13 amino acids long. The V and J ends lost 2 bases and 4 bases respectively, with 8 bases between them. The CDR3 protein is CASSLPGGYGYTF. CDR3 nucleotides: TGTGCCAGCAGTTTACCGGGTGGCTATGGCTACACCTTC.

The chain links TRBV29-1 to TRBJ2-3, with a possible D match to TRBD2 (5 bases). Germline values: CDR1 SQVTM, CDR2 ANQGSEA. CDR3 size: 12 residues. The ends were cut back, 8 bases at V and 1 base at J, with 10 bases in the middle. Here the CDR3 reads CSPRTGTDTQYF. CDR3 coding DNA: TGCAGCCCCCGGACTGGCACAGATACGCAGTATTTT.

The genes are TRBV7-9 and TRBJ1-3; TRBD1 matches 7 bases. Germline V gene sequence: CDR1 SEHNR, CDR2 FQNEAQ (reference sequence). Trimming removed 4 bases from V and 0 bases from J; junction bases left unmatched: 3. This CDR3 has 15 residues. CDR3 in DNA: TGTGCCAGCAGCTGGGGACAGCCCTCTGGAAACACCATATATTTT. It is translated as CASSWGQPSGNTIYF.

This clone has only a few counts. The CDR3 here is CASRGAEGNTEAFF. As DNA, the CDR3 is TGTGCCAGCAGAGGGGCGGAAGGGAACACTGAAGCTTTCTTT. V gene TRBV27 combines with J gene TRBJ1-1; maybe TRBD1 (5 bases). There are 14 residues in the CDR3. Germline V gene lookup returns CDR1 MNHEY and CDR2 SMNVEV (reference sequence). Trimming took off 6 bases at V and 1 base at J, with 12 bases between the two ends.

The chain carries TRBV19 and TRBJ1-5; 9 bases match TRBD1. The germline gives CDR1 LNHDA, CDR2 SQIVND (reference sequence). The CDR3 has 16 residues. The ends lost 6 bases at V and 5 bases at J; junction bases unmatched: 11. In nucleotides, the CDR3 is TGTGCCAGTAGCCGATACGGACAGGGGCAATATCAGCCCCAGCATTTT. Protein: CASSRYGQGQYQPQHF.

The chain couples TRBV19 to TRBJ1-1; D is unclear. CDR1 LNHDA and CDR2 SQIVND come from the germline V gene (reference sequence). The CDR3 sequence is 12 residues long. The V end was cut by 7 bases, the J end by 5 bases, with 11 bases between. CDR3 loop: CASTLEDTEAFF. In DNA form, the CDR3 reads TGTGCCAGTACCCTGGAGGATACTGAAGCTTTCTTT.

CDR3 DNA sequence: TGCAGCGTTGAAGGGGGGCATGGGGCCGACTACAATGAGCAGTTCTTC. This translates into CSVEGGHGADYNEQFF. V usage is TRBV29-1 and J usage is TRBJ2-1; a weak D match, TRBD1 (6 bases). The ends were cut back, 1 base at V and 3 bases at J, with 16 bases in the middle. Germline V lookup: CDR1 SQVTM, CDR2 ANQGSEA. The CDR3 spans 16 residues.

The chain has TRBV5-1 and TRBJ2-2; 7 bases fit TRBD1. J was trimmed by 5 bases and V by 0 bases; bases with no gene match: 4. Germline assignment: CDR1 SGHRS and CDR2 YFSETQ. The CDR3 length is 15 residues. CDR3 nucleotides: TGCGCCAGCAGCTTGGGCGACAGGGTGACCGGGGAGCTGTTTTTT. As protein: CASSLGDRVTGELFF.

V usage is TRBV18 and J usage is TRBJ2-1; 8 positions match TRBD1. CDR3 length: 14 residues. Germline trimming cut 0 bases from V and 9 bases from J; bases unmatched to any gene: 4. Germline lookup yields CDR1 KGHSH and CDR2 LQKENI. The CDR3 sequence: CASSPPQGVSEQFF. CDR3 nucleotide sequence: TGTGCCAGCTCACCACCACAGGGGGTCAGTGAGCAGTTCTTC.

The chain couples TRBV7-8 to TRBJ2-1; TRBD2 matches 9 bases. J was trimmed by 6 bases and V by 4 bases; bases with no gene match: 7. This CDR3 is 15 amino acids long. CDR1 is SGHVS, CDR2 FQNEAQ, per germline. CDR3: CASSSRSGRRNEQFF. The CDR3 DNA reads TGTGCCAGCAGCTCCCGTAGCGGGAGACGCAATGAGCAGTTCTTC.

The genes are TRBV5-1 and TRBJ2-1; TRBD2 matches at 7 bases. The CDR3 extends over 13 amino acids. Per germline, CDR1 SGHRS and CDR2 YFSETQ. The V gene end was trimmed by 4 bases and the J gene end by 9 bases; junction bases not matched to a gene: 7. The CDR3, as DNA: TGCGCCAGCAGCCCGGTGGGCGGGAGTGAGCAGTTCTTC. This encodes CASSPVGGSEQFF.

The V call is TRBV5-6, the J call TRBJ1-1; the D gene is possibly TRBD1 (5 bases). V lost 2 bases and J lost 10, with 12 bases in between. CDR3 length: 12 amino acids. Germline CDR1 is SGHDT and CDR2 is YYEEEE. The CDR3 region has the DNA TGTGCCAGCAGCTTCCTTGGGGGAGGAGCTTTCTTT. Translated, it gives CASSFLGGGAFF.

J is TRBJ2-5 and V is TRBV5-5, with D maybe TRBD2 (5 bases). CDR3 length: 14 residues. Between the trimmed V and J ends, which lost 6 bases and 5 bases, there was a span of 17 bases. CDR1 and CDR2 from the germline V gene are SGHKS and YYEKEE (reference sequence). The CDR3 loop reads CASKFYGESETQYF. The CDR3 nucleotides are TGTGCCAGCAAATTTTATGGGGAGAGTGAGACCCAGTACTTC.

This chain uses TRBV3-1 (or the pseudogene TRBV3-2) with TRBJ1-5; possible D gene TRBD1, 6 bases. CDR3 length: 15 amino acids. V was trimmed by 0 bases and J by 3 bases, leaving 9 bases between them. Germline CDR1 reads LGHDT; CDR2 reads YNNKEL (reference sequence). CDR3 in amino acids: CASSQDTGLNQPQHF. The DNA of the CDR3 is TGTGCCAGCAGCCAAGACACAGGGCTCAATCAGCCCCAGCATTTT.

The gene calls are TRBV9 and TRBJ2-2; TRBD1 matches 7 bases. CDR1 is SGDLS and CDR2 is YYNGEE in the germline V gene. CDR3 length equals 15 residues. V lost 2 bases and J lost 4; bases outside the gene matches: 5. The CDR3 sequence is CASSVTGTATGELFF. CDR3 sequence (DNA): TGTGCCAGCAGCGTGACAGGGACAGCCACCGGGGAGCTGTTTTTT.

The J gene is TRBJ2-1, the V gene TRBV7-8, with a possible D match to TRBD2 (6 bases). The CDR3 length is 15 residues. V shed 5 bases and J shed 0 bases, with 11 bases lying between them. Germline V gene lookup returns CDR1 SGHVS and CDR2 FQNEAQ. The CDR3 spells CASSLGTPSYNEQFF. CDR3 nucleotide sequence: TGTGCCAGCAGCCTTGGGACTCCCTCCTACAATGAGCAGTTCTTC.

The chain recombines TRBV19 with TRBJ1-2; 7 nucleotides agree with TRBD1. V dropped 5 bases and J dropped 4; count of bases not matched to a gene: 10. The CDR3 runs 15 residues. Germline values: CDR1 LNHDA, CDR2 SQIVND (reference sequence). CDR3 amino acids: CASSSYPGQSYGYTF. CDR3 coding DNA: TGTGCCAGTAGTTCTTATCCGGGACAGAGCTATGGCTACACCTTC.

This chain joins TRBV30 and TRBJ2-3; TRBD2 aligns across 9 bases. V lost 1 base, J lost 3 bases, and 2 bases stayed unmatched. Germline values: CDR1 GTSNPN, CDR2 SVGIG (reference sequence). The CDR3 loop spans 14 amino acids. DNA of the CDR3: TGTGCCTGGAGTGCGGGACTAGCTACAGATACGCAGTATTTT. Its protein is CAWSAGLATDTQYF.

This sequence joins TRBV7-2 and TRBJ2-7; 7 nucleotides align to TRBD1. CDR3 length equals 15 residues. The junction had 5 bases not matched to a gene; V was cut back by 1 base and J by 2 bases. The V gene's germline CDR1 is SGHTA and CDR2 FQGNSA. CDR3 region: CASSLGGGDTYEQYF. CDR3 bases: TGTGCCAGCAGCTTAGGAGGGGGCGACACCTACGAGCAGTACTTC.

The chain carries TRBV5-1 and TRBJ2-7; perhaps TRBD2 as D (6 bases). Looked up from germline, CDR1 is SGHRS and CDR2 is YFSETQ. The CDR3 sequence is 14 residues long. Trimming cost V 1 base and J 6 bases, with 14 bases left between them. This chain's CDR3 is CASSLTRRGLEQYF. CDR3 bases: TGCGCCAGCAGCTTGACAAGGAGGGGCCTCGAGCAGTACTTC.

This sequence joins TRBV6-6 and TRBJ1-2, with D perhaps matching TRBD1 (5 bases). Trimming removed 7 bases at V and 7 bases at J, with 13 bases between. The CDR3 sequence is 12 residues long. The germline V gene encodes CDR1 MNHNY and CDR2 SVGAGI (reference sequence). CDR3 in DNA: TGTGCCAGCAAAGATGGGGGGAGTGGCTACACCTTC. This gives the protein CASKDGGSGYTF.

The genes are TRBV5-1 and TRBJ2-1; tentatively, D is TRBD2 (7 bases). Trimming took off 0 bases at V and 5 bases at J, with 21 bases between the two ends. The CDR3 is made up of 18 amino acids. Per the germline V gene, CDR1 is SGHRS and CDR2 is YFSETQ. The CDR3 DNA follows: TGCGCCAGCAGCTTGGTCGGACTTTGGGGGGGCCGCAACAATGAGCAGTTCTTC. Its translation is CASSLVGLWGGRNNEQFF.

A few counts support this clone. The genes are TRBV7-2 and TRBJ2-7; possible D gene TRBD2, 5 bases. The CDR3 length is 12 residues. Trimming removed 3 bases from V and 7 bases from J, with 10 bases in between. The germline CDR1 and CDR2 sequences are SGHTA and FQGNSA. DNA for the CDR3: TGTGCCAGCAGCTTCGTATCGGGGGAGCAGTACTTC. It translates to CASSFVSGEQYF.

The chain couples TRBV6-1 to TRBJ2-3; 11 bases match TRBD1. This CDR3 has 16 residues. Germline CDR1 and CDR2: MNHNS and SASEGT. The V and J ends lost 4 bases and 0 bases, in that order; junction bases with no gene match: 3. CDR3 in DNA: TGTGCCAGCAGTGCTGGACAGGGGGCTAGCACAGATACGCAGTATTTT. As protein: CASSAGQGASTDTQYF.

The chain has TRBV7-9 and TRBJ2-5; D not resolved. With 5 bases removed from V and 4 bases from J, the gap between germline ends came to 17 bases. Germline V gene data show CDR1 as SEHNR and CDR2 as FQNEAQ (reference sequence). The CDR3 extends over 15 amino acids. The CDR3 sequence is CASSPDGWRGETQYF. DNA of the CDR3: TGTGCCAGCAGCCCCGACGGGTGGCGCGGAGAGACCCAGTACTTC.